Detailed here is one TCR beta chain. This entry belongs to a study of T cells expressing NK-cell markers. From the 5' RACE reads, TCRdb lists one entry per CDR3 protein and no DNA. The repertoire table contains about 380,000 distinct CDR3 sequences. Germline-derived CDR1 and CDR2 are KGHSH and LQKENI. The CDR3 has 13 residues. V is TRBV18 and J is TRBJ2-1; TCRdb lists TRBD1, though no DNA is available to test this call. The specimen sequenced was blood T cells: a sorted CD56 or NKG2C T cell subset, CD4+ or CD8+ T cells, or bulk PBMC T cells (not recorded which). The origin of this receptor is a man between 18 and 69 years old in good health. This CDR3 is CASSPQRDRGPFF.